A single sample gave rise to the 20 T cell receptor beta chains below, sequenced in a study of blood T cell repertoires in COVID-19. Profiled with immunoSEQ multiplex PCR; TCRdb holds only in-frame clones, not every one. The table records around 150,000 clones, under 95% of them present only once. The sample taken for sequencing was peripheral blood. The receptors were sampled from a man between 18 and 35 years old with acute or convalescent COVID-19.

The CDR3 DNA follows: TGTGCCTGGACCCGGACAGCTTCGAACACTGAAGCTTTCTTT. It yields the protein CAWTRTASNTEAFF. The genes are TRBV30 and TRBJ1-1, with a weak D call TRBD1 (6 bases). Trimming cost V 4 bases and J 1 base, with 13 bases left between them. The length of the CDR3 is 14 residues. Germline CDR1 and CDR2: GTSNPN and SVGIG (reference sequence).

The chain links TRBV2 to TRBJ1-1; a possible D gene is TRBD1 (5 bases). Germline-derived CDR1 and CDR2 are SNHLY and FYNNEI. This CDR3 contains 14 residues. V was trimmed by 2 bases and J by 5 bases, leaving 12 bases between them. CDR3 amino acids: CASSESGLRTEAFF. The CDR3 bases are TGTGCCAGCAGTGAATCAGGGTTAAGGACTGAAGCTTTCTTT.

This chain uses TRBV6-5 with TRBJ2-7, with 10 nucleotides matching TRBD1. Per germline, CDR1 MNHEY and CDR2 SVGAGI. This CDR3 region has 16 residues. V dropped 0 bases and J dropped 3; count of bases not matched to a gene: 5. Written as DNA, the CDR3 is TGTGCCAGCAGTTACTCCGGGACAGGGGAGATCTACGAGCAGTACTTC. Amino acid sequence: CASSYSGTGEIYEQYF.

This clone was seen many times. The chain is built from TRBV10-3 and TRBJ1-2; 11 nucleotides line up with TRBD1. This CDR3 contains 15 residues. CDR1 and CDR2 (germline): ENHRY, SYGVKD. Trimming took 3 bases from V and 6 from J; bases not matched to a gene: 6. CDR3 in DNA: TGTGCCATCAGTGATATGGGGACAGGGGGTAATGGCTACACCTTC. Residues: CAISDMGTGGNGYTF.

The chain combines TRBV18 with TRBJ1-1; possibly TRBD1 for D (6 bases). The CDR3 length is 13 residues. CDR1 and CDR2 from the germline V gene are KGHSH and LQKENI. The V and J ends lost 6 bases and 1 base respectively, with 9 bases between them. The CDR3 is CASSEDRNTEAFF. The DNA for the CDR3 is TGTGCCAGCTCTGAGGACAGGAACACTGAAGCTTTCTTT.

V usage is TRBV2 and J usage is TRBJ1-2, with D perhaps TRBD1 (5 bases). CDR3 length: 14 residues. CDR1 and CDR2 from the germline V gene are SNHLY and FYNNEI. V lost 4 bases and J lost 8, with 17 bases in between. The chain's CDR3 is CASSGRRGLVGYTF. The CDR3 coding sequence is TGTGCCAGCAGTGGACGTAGGGGCCTAGTGGGCTACACCTTC.

The chain uses TRBV19 and TRBJ1-1; D unclear. CDR1 LNHDA and CDR2 SQIVND come from the germline V gene (reference sequence). CDR3 length: 14 residues. Trimming cost V 3 bases and J 4 bases, with 12 bases left between them. The CDR3 nucleotides are TGTGCCAGTAGTATGGCCGGGTCGGGCACTGAAGCTTTCTTT. Its translation: CASSMAGSGTEAFF.

This chain joins TRBV24-1 and TRBJ2-2; 8 bases agree with TRBD1. This CDR3 comprises 14 residues. Germline lookup yields CDR1 KGHDR and CDR2 SFDVKD. Germline trimming cut 4 bases from V and 8 bases from J; bases unmatched to any gene: 5. CDR3 bases: TGTGCCACCAGTGACCCTGGACAGGGAGGGGAGCTGTTTTTT. Its translation: CATSDPGQGGELFF.

The V call is TRBV9, the J call TRBJ1-1, with D possibly TRBD1 on 5 matching bases. Looked up from germline, CDR1 is SGDLS and CDR2 is YYNGEE. This CDR3 has 14 residues. V lost 0 bases and J 7 bases, leaving 13 bases between the germline ends. The CDR3 DNA follows: TGTGCCAGCAGCGTAGTGGGGCCCACGGGTGAAGCTTTCTTT. Its translation: CASSVVGPTGEAFF. Using reference TRBV9 and TRBJ1-1 for the parts outside the CDR3, the full variable domain is DSGVTQTPKHLITATGQRVTLRCSPRSGDLSVYWYQQSLDQGLQFLIQYYNGEERAKGNILERFSAQQFPDLHSELNLSSLELGDSALYFCASSVVGPTGEAFFGQGTRLTVV.

The chain uses TRBV6-5 and TRBJ2-1; 11 nucleotides agree with TRBD2. With 6 bases clipped from V and 5 bases from J, the junction kept 6 bases outside the gene matches. The CDR3 is made up of 15 amino acids. Germline CDR1 MNHEY, CDR2 SVGAGI. The CDR3 spells CASRPSGGKNNEQFF. The CDR3 DNA reads TGTGCCAGCAGACCTAGCGGGGGGAAAAACAATGAGCAGTTCTTC.

J is TRBJ2-1 and V is TRBV7-9; TRBD2 matches at 8 bases. The CDR3 has 17 residues. The germline CDR1 and CDR2 sequences are SEHNR and FQNEAQ (reference sequence). With V trimmed by 6 bases and J by 5 bases, 15 bases remained unmatched. The CDR3 region is CASSLWGREALHNEQFF. CDR3 bases: TGTGCCAGCAGTCTATGGGGGCGGGAGGCCCTGCACAATGAGCAGTTCTTC.

J is TRBJ1-2 and V is TRBV18; D is perhaps TRBD1 (6 bases). Germline assignment: CDR1 KGHSH and CDR2 LQKENI. The V end was cut by 2 bases, the J end by 3 bases, with 13 bases between. The CDR3 length is 15 residues. This CDR3 is CASSPGRTAYYGYTF. The CDR3 coding sequence is TGTGCCAGCTCACCAGGCAGGACAGCATACTATGGCTACACCTTC.

CDR3 sequence (DNA): TGTGCCAGTAGTATAGATATAGGCAGGGAAGTGGTAGGGCATTTT. As protein: CASSIDIGREVVGHF. This chain links TRBV19 with TRBJ1-5; D perhaps matches TRBD1 (5 bases). The CDR3 is 15 residues long. Germline CDR1 and CDR2: LNHDA and SQIVND (reference sequence). With 0 bases removed from V and 15 bases from J, the gap between germline ends came to 21 bases.

The chain has TRBV29-1 and TRBJ1-1, with D possibly being TRBD1 (5 bases). V lost 6 bases and J 0 bases, leaving 8 bases between the germline ends. The CDR3 is made up of 12 amino acids. Germline V CDR1 and CDR2: SQVTM, ANQGSEA. The CDR3 sequence: CSVGTLNTEAFF. CDR3 in DNA: TGCAGCGTAGGGACTCTGAACACTGAAGCTTTCTTT.

V usage is TRBV25-1 and J usage is TRBJ2-7; 9 bases are a match to TRBD2. Germline lookup yields CDR1 MGHDK and CDR2 SYGVNS. The CDR3 sequence is 15 residues long. The trim removed 6 bases at V and 2 bases at J, leaving 8 bases unmatched. CDR3 region: CASSLPSGKAYEQYF. The CDR3 DNA sequence: TGTGCCAGCAGCCTTCCTAGCGGGAAGGCCTACGAGCAGTACTTC.

This clone was picked up a small number of times. The CDR3 sequence is CASSRLAEQYF. CDR3 bases: TGTGCCAGCAGTCGTTTAGCCGAGCAGTACTTC. The chain employs TRBV6-6 and TRBJ2-7; D not resolved. V dropped 5 bases and J dropped 6 bases, with 8 bases sitting between them. CDR1 and CDR2 (germline): MNHNY, SVGAGI (reference sequence). The CDR3 runs 11 residues.

On this clone: Other DNA sequences within the sample encode an identical CDR3. The rearrangement links TRBV5-1 to TRBJ2-3; TRBD1 aligns across 9 bases. Germline assignment: CDR1 SGHRS and CDR2 YFSETQ. The CDR3 sequence is 15 residues long. V shed 2 bases, J shed 2 bases, and the junction held 3 bases outside the gene matches. In nucleotides, the CDR3 is TGCGCCAGCAGCTTTGGACAGGGGTACACAGATACGCAGTATTTT. It is translated as CASSFGQGYTDTQYF.

V and J are TRBV6-5 and TRBJ2-1; TRBD2 might be the D (5 bases). The CDR3 is 15 amino acids. CDR1 and CDR2 (germline): MNHEY, SVGAGI. V lost 5 bases and J 0 bases, leaving 11 bases between the germline ends. CDR3 protein: CASSTKSGSYNEQFF. The CDR3 DNA reads TGTGCCAGCAGTACCAAAAGCGGCTCCTACAATGAGCAGTTCTTC.

The rearrangement uses TRBV6-5 and TRBJ1-6; D is unclear. Germline V gene lookup returns CDR1 MNHEY and CDR2 SVGAGI. The V and J ends lost 1 base and 9 bases respectively, with 7 bases between them. The CDR3 is 13 residues long. CDR3 region: CASSYLSSSPLHF. The DNA for the CDR3 is TGTGCCAGCAGTTACTTGTCCAGTTCACCCCTCCACTTT.

J is TRBJ2-1 and V is TRBV6-5; D call uncertain. This CDR3 contains 15 residues. The V gene lost 7 bases and the J gene lost 0 bases, with 13 bases spanning the gap. Germline-derived CDR1 and CDR2 are MNHEY and SVGAGI. The CDR3 DNA reads as TGTGCCAGCACACCGGAGCTTAGCTCCTACAATGAGCAGTTCTTC. Encoded protein: CASTPELSSYNEQFF.